The 9 T cell receptor beta chains below were found in one sample sequenced in a study of blood T cell repertoires in COVID-19. Libraries were prepared by immunoSEQ multiplex PCR; TCRdb keeps only in-frame clonotypes and omits some of them. The table has around 100,000 clones, just under 85% seen once; the top ten hold roughly 12%. The sequenced sample was peripheral blood. These receptor sequences come from a man between 50 and 59 years old with active or convalescent COVID-19.

The rearrangement links TRBV19 to TRBJ2-3; the match to TRBD2 covers 8 bases. The CDR3 loop spans 15 amino acids. Germline lookup yields CDR1 LNHDA and CDR2 SQIVND (reference sequence). The V gene end was trimmed by 6 bases and the J gene end by 5 bases; junction bases not matched to a gene: 10. The CDR3 region has the DNA TGTGCCAGTAGGTCTAGCGGGTCCCTAGTAGATACGCAGTATTTT. Amino acids: CASRSSGSLVDTQYF.

The chain joins TRBV2 to TRBJ1-1; D possibly corresponds to TRBD1 (5 bases). CDR3 length: 11 residues. CDR1 is SNHLY, CDR2 FYNNEI, per germline. Trimming cost V 6 bases and J 10 bases, with 12 bases left between them. The CDR3 reads CASSRAQGAFF. DNA for the CDR3: TGTGCCAGCAGCCGGGCCCAGGGAGCTTTCTTT. Full variable domain (missing parts from reference TRBV2 and TRBJ1-1): EPEVTQTPSHQVTQMGQEVILRCVPISNHLYFYWYRQILGQKVEFLVSFYNNEISEKSEIFDDQFSVERPDGSNFTLKIRSTKLEDSAMYFCASSRAQGAFFGQGTRLTVV.

The gene calls are TRBV6-1 and TRBJ1-2, with 9 bases lining up with TRBD1. Per the germline V gene, CDR1 is MNHNS and CDR2 is SASEGT. With 3 bases clipped from V and 5 bases from J, the junction kept 7 bases outside the gene matches. This CDR3 contains 15 residues. CDR3 nucleotide sequence: TGTGCCAGCAGTGAGATACAGGGGGCGAAATATGGCTACACCTTC. Translation gives CASSEIQGAKYGYTF.

This clone showed up just once. V is TRBV6-4 and J is TRBJ1-5; perhaps TRBD1 as D (5 bases). Germline CDR1 and CDR2: MRHNA and SNTAGT. V was trimmed by 3 bases and J by 2 bases, leaving 8 bases between them. This CDR3 is 14 amino acids long. The CDR3 is CASSEQGGNQPQHF. The CDR3 DNA reads as TGTGCCAGCAGTGAGCAAGGGGGCAATCAGCCCCAGCATTTT.

This clone has a count of ten or more. J is TRBJ2-7 and V is TRBV5-4, with 8 bases fitting TRBD1. CDR1 and CDR2 from the germline V gene are SGHNT and YYREEE (reference sequence). This CDR3 comprises 14 residues. The V gene end was trimmed by 5 bases and the J gene end by 2 bases; junction bases not matched to a gene: 6. CDR3 DNA sequence: TGTGCCAGCAGGTCGACAGGGGAAACCTACGAGCAGTACTTC. It yields the protein CASRSTGETYEQYF.

The chain recombines TRBV5-4 with TRBJ2-5, with TRBD2 identical over 15 bases. The CDR3 covers 15 residues. J lost 5 bases, V lost 4 bases, and 3 bases had no gene match. The germline V gene encodes CDR1 SGHNT and CDR2 YYREEE (reference sequence). The CDR3 here is CASSTGTSGRETQYF. The CDR3 DNA reads as TGTGCCAGCAGCACAGGGACTAGCGGGAGGGAGACCCAGTACTTC. Using reference TRBV5-4 and TRBJ2-5 for the parts outside the CDR3, the full variable domain is ETGVTQSPTHLIKTRGQQVTLRCSSQSGHNTVSWYQQALGQGPQFIFQYYREEENGRGNFPPRFSGLQFPNYSSELNVNALELDDSALYLCASSTGTSGRETQYFGPGTRLLVL.

The J gene is TRBJ1-2, the V gene TRBV6-1, with a weak D call TRBD1 (5 bases). Germline CDR1 MNHNS, CDR2 SASEGT. The CDR3 has 16 residues. V was trimmed by 3 bases and J by 0 bases, leaving 14 bases between them. CDR3 sequence: CASSEAGRATNYGYTF. The CDR3 DNA sequence: TGTGCCAGCAGTGAGGCAGGCAGGGCCACTAACTATGGCTACACCTTC.

V usage is TRBV5-4 and J usage is TRBJ2-3, with D perhaps TRBD1 (6 bases). Germline V lookup: CDR1 SGHNT, CDR2 YYREEE (reference sequence). With 9 bases removed from V and 0 bases from J, the gap between germline ends came to 14 bases. CDR3 length: 14 residues. DNA for the CDR3: TGTGCCACCATCCCGGACAGAAGCACAGATACGCAGTATTTT. Protein product: CATIPDRSTDTQYF.

This chain uses TRBV25-1 with TRBJ2-7, with 8 bases that match TRBD1. Trimming at V came to 8 bases and at J to 0 bases, leaving 6 bases not matched to a gene. Germline CDR1 reads MGHDK; CDR2 reads SYGVNS. The CDR3 contains 14 residues. The CDR3 DNA reads TGTGCCAGCGCCACCGGGACAGGCTCCTACGAGCAGTACTTC. Its protein is CASATGTGSYEQYF.